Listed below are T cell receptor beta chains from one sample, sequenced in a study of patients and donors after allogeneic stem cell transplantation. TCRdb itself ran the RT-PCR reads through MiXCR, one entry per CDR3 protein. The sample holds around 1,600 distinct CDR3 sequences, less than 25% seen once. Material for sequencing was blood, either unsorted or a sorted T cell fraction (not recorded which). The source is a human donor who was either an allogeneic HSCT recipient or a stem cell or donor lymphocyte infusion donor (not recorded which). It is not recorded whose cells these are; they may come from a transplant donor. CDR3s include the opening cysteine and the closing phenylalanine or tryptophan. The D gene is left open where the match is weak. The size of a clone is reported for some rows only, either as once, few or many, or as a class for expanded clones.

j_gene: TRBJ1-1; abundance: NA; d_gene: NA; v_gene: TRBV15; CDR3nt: TGTGCCACCACTCGGTACGGAATGAACACTGAAGCTTTCTTT; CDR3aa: CATTRYGMNTEAFF
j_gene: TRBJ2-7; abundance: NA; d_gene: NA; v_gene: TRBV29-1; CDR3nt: TGCAGCGCCTCGGGGCAGGGTGGTTCCTACGAGCAGTACTTC; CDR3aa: CSASGQGGSYEQYF
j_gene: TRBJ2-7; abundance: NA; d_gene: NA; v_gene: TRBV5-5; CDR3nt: TGTGCCAGCAGCCGTACGGGGGCAACCTACGAGCAGTACTTC; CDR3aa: CASSRTGATYEQYF
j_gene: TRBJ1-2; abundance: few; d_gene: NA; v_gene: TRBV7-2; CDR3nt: TGTGCCAGCAGCCCCAGGGAGGACTATGGCTACACCTTC; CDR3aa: CASSPREDYGYTF
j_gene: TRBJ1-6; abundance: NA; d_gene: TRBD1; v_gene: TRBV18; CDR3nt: TGTGCCAGCTCACCCTCGGGACAGGGGTATTCACCCCTCCACTTT; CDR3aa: CASSPSGQGYSPLHF
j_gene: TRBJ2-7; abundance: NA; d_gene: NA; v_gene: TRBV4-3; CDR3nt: TGCGCCAGCAGCCAAGAATTTAACACCTACGAGCAGTACTTC; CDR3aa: CASSQEFNTYEQYF
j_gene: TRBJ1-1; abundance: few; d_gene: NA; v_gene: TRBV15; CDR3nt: TGTGCCACCAGCAGAGGAACTCAAGGGGGAGAAGCTTTCTTT; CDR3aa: CATSRGTQGGEAFF
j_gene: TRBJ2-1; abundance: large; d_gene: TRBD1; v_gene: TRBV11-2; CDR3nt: TGTGCCAGCAGCCAAACCACAGGGGGCAATGAGCAGTTCTTC; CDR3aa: CASSQTTGGNEQFF
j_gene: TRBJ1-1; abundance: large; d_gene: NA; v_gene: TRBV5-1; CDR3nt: TGCGCCAGCAGCTTGGACACGTGGAACACTGAAGCTTTCTTT; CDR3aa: CASSLDTWNTEAFF
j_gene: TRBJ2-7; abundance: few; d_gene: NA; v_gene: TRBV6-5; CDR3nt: TGTGCCAGCAGTTACTCGATTGGGCACCCCTTGGAGTACTTC; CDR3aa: CASSYSIGHPLEYF
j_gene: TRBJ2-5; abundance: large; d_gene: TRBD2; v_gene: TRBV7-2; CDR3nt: TGTGCCAGCAGCTCAACTAGCGTACAAGAGACCCAGTACTTC; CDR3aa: CASSSTSVQETQYF
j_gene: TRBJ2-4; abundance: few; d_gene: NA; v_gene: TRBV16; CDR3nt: TGTGCCAGCAGCTGGGGAGACATTCAGTACTTC; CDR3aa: CASSWGDIQYF
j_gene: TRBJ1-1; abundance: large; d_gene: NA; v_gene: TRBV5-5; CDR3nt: TGTGCCAGCAGCTTCTCTGAGAGGGAAGCTTTCTTT; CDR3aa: CASSFSEREAFF
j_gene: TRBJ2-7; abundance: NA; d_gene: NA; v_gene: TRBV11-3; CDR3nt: TGTGCCAGCAGCCTCAACCTCTACGAGCAGTACTTC; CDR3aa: CASSLNLYEQYF
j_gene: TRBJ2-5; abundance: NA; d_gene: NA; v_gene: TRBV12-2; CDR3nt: TGTGCAAGTCGGGGAAACGGACAAGAGACCCAGTACTTC; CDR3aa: CASRGNGQETQYF
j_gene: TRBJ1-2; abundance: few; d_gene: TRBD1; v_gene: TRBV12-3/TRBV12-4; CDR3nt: TGTGCCAGCAGTTCCTCTACCGGGACAGAGTATGGCTACACCTTC; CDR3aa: CASSSSTGTEYGYTF
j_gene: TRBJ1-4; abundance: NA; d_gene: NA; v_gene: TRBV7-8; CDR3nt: TGTGCCAGCAGCTTTCACCGGGCTGAGGGGGAAAAACTGTTTTTT; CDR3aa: CASSFHRAEGEKLFF
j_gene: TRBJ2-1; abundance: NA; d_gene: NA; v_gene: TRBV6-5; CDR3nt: TGTGCCAGCAGTTACGAGGGGGGAGGCTACAATGAGCAGTTCTTC; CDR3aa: CASSYEGGGYNEQFF
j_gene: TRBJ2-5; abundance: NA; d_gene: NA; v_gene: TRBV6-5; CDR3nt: TGTGCCAGCAGGTCCGAGGCAGGGGAGACCCAGTACTTC; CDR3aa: CASRSEAGETQYF
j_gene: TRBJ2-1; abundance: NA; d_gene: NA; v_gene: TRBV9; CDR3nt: TGTGCCAGCAGCGTACGACAGGACAATGAGCAGTTCTTC; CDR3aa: CASSVRQDNEQFF
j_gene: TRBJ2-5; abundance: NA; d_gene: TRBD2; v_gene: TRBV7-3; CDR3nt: TGTGCCAGCAGCTTAAACGGGGGGAAGCAAGAGACCCAGTACTTC; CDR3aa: CASSLNGGKQETQYF
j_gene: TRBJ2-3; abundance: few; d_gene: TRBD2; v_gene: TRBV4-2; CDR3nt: TGTGCCAGCAGCCAAGCAACTAGCGGGAGGGGCACAGATACGCAGTATTTT; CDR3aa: CASSQATSGRGTDTQYF
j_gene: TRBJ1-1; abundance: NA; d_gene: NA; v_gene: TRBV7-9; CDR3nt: TGTGCCAGCCTAGGACGGGACACTGAAGCTTTCTTT; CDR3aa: CASLGRDTEAFF
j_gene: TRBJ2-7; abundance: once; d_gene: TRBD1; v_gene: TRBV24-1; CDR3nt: TGTGCCGCCAGTGCCACCGGGACAGGGTCGTCCGAGCAGTACTTC; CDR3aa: CAASATGTGSSEQYF
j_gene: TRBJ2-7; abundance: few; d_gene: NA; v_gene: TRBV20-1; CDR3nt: TGCAGTGCTAGAGACGGACAAAGCTACGAGCAGTACTTC; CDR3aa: CSARDGQSYEQYF
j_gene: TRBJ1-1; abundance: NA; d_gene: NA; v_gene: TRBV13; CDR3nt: TGTGCCAGCAGCAGAGGAAGGCCAAACACTGAAGCTTTCTTT; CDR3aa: CASSRGRPNTEAFF
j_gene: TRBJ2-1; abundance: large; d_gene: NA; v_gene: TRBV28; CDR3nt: TGTGCCAGCAGTACCGACAGCTACAATGAGCAGTTCTTC; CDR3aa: CASSTDSYNEQFF
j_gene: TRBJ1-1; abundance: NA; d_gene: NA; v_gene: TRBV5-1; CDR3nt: TGCGCCAGCAGCTTGGAGGCGGAGGTGAACACTGAAGCTTTCTTT; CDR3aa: CASSLEAEVNTEAFF
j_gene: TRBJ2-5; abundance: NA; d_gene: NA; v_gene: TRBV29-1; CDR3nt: TGCAGCGTTGAAGAGGACAAAGTAGTTGAGACCCAGTACTTC; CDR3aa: CSVEEDKVVETQYF
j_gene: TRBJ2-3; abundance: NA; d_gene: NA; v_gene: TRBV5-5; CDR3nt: TGTGCCAGCAGCTTGGGGTCAGGGATTGTTACGCAGTATTTT; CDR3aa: CASSLGSGIVTQYF
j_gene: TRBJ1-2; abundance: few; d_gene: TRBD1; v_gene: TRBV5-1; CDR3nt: TGCGCCAGCAGCTTGGGGGACAGGTCCTATGGCTACACCTTC; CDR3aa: CASSLGDRSYGYTF
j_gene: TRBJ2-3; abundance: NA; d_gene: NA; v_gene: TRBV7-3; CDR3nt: TGTGCCAGCAGCGCCCGGGGGGCCAACACAGATACGCAGTATTTT; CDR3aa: CASSARGANTDTQYF
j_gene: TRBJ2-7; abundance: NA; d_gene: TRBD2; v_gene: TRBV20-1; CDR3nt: TGCAGTGCTGCGGTGGGCGGACTAGCGGGAGCGGAGCAGTACTTC; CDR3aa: CSAAVGGLAGAEQYF
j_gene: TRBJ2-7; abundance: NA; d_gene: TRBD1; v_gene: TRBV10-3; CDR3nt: TGTGCCATCAGGGGACCGGGACAGAGATCCTACGAGCAGTACTTC; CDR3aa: CAIRGPGQRSYEQYF
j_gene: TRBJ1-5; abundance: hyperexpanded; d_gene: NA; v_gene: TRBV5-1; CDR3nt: TGCGCCAGCAGCTTTACAGGCGTCGATCAGCCCCAGCATTTT; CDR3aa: CASSFTGVDQPQHF
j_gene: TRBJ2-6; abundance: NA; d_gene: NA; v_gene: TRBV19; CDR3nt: TGTGCCAGCACCCGGGACAAAGATTCTGGGAAGGCCAACGTCCTGACTTTC; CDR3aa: CASTRDKDSGKANVLTF
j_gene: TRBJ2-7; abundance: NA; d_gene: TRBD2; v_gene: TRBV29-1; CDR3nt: TGCAGCGTTCGAACTGGACTAGCGGGAGGTCACGAGCAGTACTTC; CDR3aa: CSVRTGLAGGHEQYF
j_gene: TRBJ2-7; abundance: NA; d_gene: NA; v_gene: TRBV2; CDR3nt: TGTGCCAGCAGTGAAGAGTATTCCTCCTACGAGCAGTACTTC; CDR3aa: CASSEEYSSYEQYF
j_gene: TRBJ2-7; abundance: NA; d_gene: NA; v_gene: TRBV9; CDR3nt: TGTGCCAGCAGCGTAGCGGGGGACTACGAGCAGTACTTC; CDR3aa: CASSVAGDYEQYF
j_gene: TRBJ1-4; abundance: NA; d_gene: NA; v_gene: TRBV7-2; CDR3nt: TGTGCCAGCAGTCCCCTAGGAGGGGGGGGTGAAAAACTGTTTTTT; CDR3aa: CASSPLGGGGEKLFF
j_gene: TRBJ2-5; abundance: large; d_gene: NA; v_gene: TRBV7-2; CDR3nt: TGTGCCAGCAGCCCGCGCGTCCAAGAGACCCAGTACTTC; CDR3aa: CASSPRVQETQYF
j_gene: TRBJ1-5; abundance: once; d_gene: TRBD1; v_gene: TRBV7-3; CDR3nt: TGTGCCAGCAGCTTAGTACAGGGGCCTCAGCCCCAGCATTTT; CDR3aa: CASSLVQGPQPQHF
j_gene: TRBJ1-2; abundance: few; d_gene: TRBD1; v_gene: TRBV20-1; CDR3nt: TGCAGTGCTAGCGACAGGACAGGGTACGGTGGCTACACCTTC; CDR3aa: CSASDRTGYGGYTF
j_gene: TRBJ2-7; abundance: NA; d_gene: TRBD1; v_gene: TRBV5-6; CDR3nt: TGTGCCAGCAGCTTGGCGGGATGGGACAGGGCGGACGAGCAGTACTTC; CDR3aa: CASSLAGWDRADEQYF
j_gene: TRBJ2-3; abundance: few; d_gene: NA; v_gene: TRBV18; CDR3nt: TGTGCCAGCTCATGGGCAGATACGCAGTATTTT; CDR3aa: CASSWADTQYF
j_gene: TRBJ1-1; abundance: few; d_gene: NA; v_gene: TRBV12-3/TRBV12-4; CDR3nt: TGTGCCAGCAGTGCCATCCGCTGGGGACGGAAGAACACTGAAGCTTTCTTT; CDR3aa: CASSAIRWGRKNTEAFF
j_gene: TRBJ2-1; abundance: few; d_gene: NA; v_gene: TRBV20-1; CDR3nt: TGCAGTGCTTACCCCGGGGGTCAGGGCTACAATGAGCAGTTCTTC; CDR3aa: CSAYPGGQGYNEQFF
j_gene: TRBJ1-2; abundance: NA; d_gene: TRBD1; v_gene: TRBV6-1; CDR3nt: TGTGCCAGCAGTGAAGGGTTGGGGACAGGCCGGGTCTACACCTTC; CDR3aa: CASSEGLGTGRVYTF
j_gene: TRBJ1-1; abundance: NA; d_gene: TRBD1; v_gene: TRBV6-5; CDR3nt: TGTGCCAGCAGTCAGGGACAGGGATACACTGAAGCTTTCTTT; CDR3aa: CASSQGQGYTEAFF
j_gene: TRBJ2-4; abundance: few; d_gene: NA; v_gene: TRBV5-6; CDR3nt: TGTGCCAGCAGCACAGACCCGGCAGCCAAAAACATTCAGTACTTC; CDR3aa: CASSTDPAAKNIQYF
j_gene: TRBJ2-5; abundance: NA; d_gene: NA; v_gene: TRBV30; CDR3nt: TGTGCCTGGAGTACGGGATTTCAAGAGACCCAGTACTTC; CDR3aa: CAWSTGFQETQYF
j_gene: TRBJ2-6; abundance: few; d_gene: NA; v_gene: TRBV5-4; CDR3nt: TGTGCCAGCAGCTCCGACAGGAGCTCTGGGGCCAACGTCCTGACTTTC; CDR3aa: CASSSDRSSGANVLTF
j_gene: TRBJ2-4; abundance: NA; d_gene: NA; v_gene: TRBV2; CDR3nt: TGTGCCAGCAGTGACATGAACATTCAGTACTTC; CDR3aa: CASSDMNIQYF
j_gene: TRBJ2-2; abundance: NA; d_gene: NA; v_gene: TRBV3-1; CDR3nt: TGTGCCAGCAGCCGCAGGGAGGTGATGACCGGGGAGCTGTTTTTT; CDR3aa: CASSRREVMTGELFF
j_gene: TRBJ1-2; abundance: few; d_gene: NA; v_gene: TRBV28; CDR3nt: TGTGCCAGCCGGGGTTTCGGCGGGGACTATGGCTACACCTTC; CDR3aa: CASRGFGGDYGYTF
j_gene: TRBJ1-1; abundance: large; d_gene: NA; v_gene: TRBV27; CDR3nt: TGTGCCAGCAGGAAGAACACTGAAGCTTTCTTT; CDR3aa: CASRKNTEAFF
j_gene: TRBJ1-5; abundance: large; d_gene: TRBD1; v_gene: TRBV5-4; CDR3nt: TGTGCCAGCAGTACAGGGGGAAGGGGAAGCAATCAGCCCCAGCATTTT; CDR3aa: CASSTGGRGSNQPQHF
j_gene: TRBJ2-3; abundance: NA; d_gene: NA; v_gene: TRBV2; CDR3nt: TGTGCCAGCAGTCAGGCCGATACGCAGTATTTT; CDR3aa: CASSQADTQYF
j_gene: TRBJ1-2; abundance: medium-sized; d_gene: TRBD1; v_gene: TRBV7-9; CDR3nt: TGTGCCAGCAGCTGGGACAGGCCCGACTATGGCTACACCTTC; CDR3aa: CASSWDRPDYGYTF
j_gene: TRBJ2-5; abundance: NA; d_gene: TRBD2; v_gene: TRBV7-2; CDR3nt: TGTGCCAGCAGTAGGACTAGCAGTGAGACCCAGTACTTC; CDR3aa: CASSRTSSETQYF